The clone carrying this TCR beta chain was seen just once. Its antigen is still unknown. Single viable CD3+CD4+CD8-CD45RO+ cells were sorted as the memory CD4+ T cells. After thawing, CD4+ T cells were positively selected. Data came from immunoSEQ multiplex PCR; TCRdb stores just in-frame clones and leaves some out. The sample lists approximately 50,000 clones, 78% occurring once. These data originate in a study of memory CD4+ T cells and cytomegalovirus serostatus. Turning to the study itself: Of the healthy Belgian adults, 9 were CMV seropositive and 24 seronegative.

Study observations and caveats: Of more than 150 reported CMV TCRbeta sequences, 67 were found in memory CD4+ repertoires. CMV serostatus prediction reached median AUC roughly 0.95, or 0.91 with US-trained model.

J gave up 8 bases and V 8 bases, and 8 bases lay outside the gene matches. Germline values: CDR1 MNHEY, CDR2 SVGAGI. CDR3 length: 14 amino acids. The genes are TRBV6-5 and TRBJ1-4; 10 nucleotides line up with TRBD1. Material for sequencing was memory CD4+ T cells from blood. This clonotype was sampled from an adult in good health and CMV-seronegative. In DNA form, the CDR3 reads TGTGCCAGCCGAAGGACAGGGGGTGACGAAAAACTGTTTTTT. As protein: CASRRTGGDEKLFF.